The 3 T cell receptor beta chains presented below share a single source sample, sequenced in a study of blood T cell repertoires in COVID-19. Using immunoSEQ multiplex PCR, the repertoire was profiled, and TCRdb retains in-frame clones only, with some absent. In the table there are under 140,000 clones, about 75% of which are singletons. Sequencing was carried out using peripheral blood. The receptor set was obtained from a woman of 80 years or more with active or convalescent COVID-19.

The CDR3 DNA reads TGTGCCAGCAGTTTATTAGGACAGGGGGGACTCTATGGCTACACCTTC. This sequence encodes CASSLLGQGGLYGYTF. The V and J genes are TRBV27 and TRBJ1-2, with 10 nucleotides matching TRBD1. Germline lookup yields CDR1 MNHEY and CDR2 SMNVEV (reference sequence). The CDR3 is made up of 16 amino acids. After removal of 1 base from V and 4 bases from J, the junction contained 6 bases not matched to a gene.

The V call is TRBV20-1, the J call TRBJ2-1, with D possibly matching TRBD1 (5 bases). The germline V gene encodes CDR1 DFQATT and CDR2 SNEGSKA (reference sequence). The length of the CDR3 is 12 residues. V was trimmed by 3 bases and J by 8 bases, leaving 11 bases between them. The DNA for the CDR3 is TGCAGTGCTAGTTCCCAGGGCTATGAGCAGTTCTTC. It yields the protein CSASSQGYEQFF.

The rearrangement links TRBV7-3 to TRBJ2-1, with 7 bases lining up with TRBD1. The germline gives CDR1 SGHTA, CDR2 FQGTGA. The V and J ends lost 6 bases and 3 bases, in that order; junction bases with no gene match: 8. The CDR3 length is 15 residues. CDR3 in DNA: TGTGCCAGCAGTTCCGGACAGGTCAACTACAATGAGCAGTTCTTC. Translated: CASSSGQVNYNEQFF.